The 19 T cell receptor beta chains below all came from one sample that was sequenced in a study of T cell responses to AZD1222 COVID-19 vaccine. TCRdb keeps only in-frame clones here, not all; method: immunoSEQ multiplex PCR. The repertoire holds 100,000 or so clones, with 87% as singletons. This sample comprised peripheral blood, obtained on day 0 of AZD1222 vaccination. These receptors all come from an adult in good health.

The genes are TRBV29-1 and TRBJ2-5; a possible D gene is TRBD1 (6 bases). V was shortened by 4 bases and J by 5 bases, with 14 bases between the two germline ends. The CDR3 spans 13 residues. CDR1 and CDR2 (germline): SQVTM, ANQGSEA. CDR3 in amino acids: CSVAQGVGETQYF. The CDR3 coding sequence is TGCAGCGTTGCACAGGGCGTGGGGGAGACCCAGTACTTC.

V gene TRBV7-9 combines with J gene TRBJ2-5; D unresolved. The CDR3 extends over 12 amino acids. The V gene lost 5 bases and the J gene lost 5 bases, with 9 bases spanning the gap. Germline loops: CDR1 SEHNR, CDR2 FQNEAQ (reference sequence). The CDR3 loop is CASSRLGETQYF. The CDR3 nucleotides are TGTGCCAGCAGCCGCCTCGGGGAGACCCAGTACTTC.

The chain carries TRBV3-1 (or the pseudogene TRBV3-2) and TRBJ1-5, with TRBD1 matching over 8 bases. Germline V gene data show CDR1 as LGHDT and CDR2 as YNNKEL (reference sequence). There are 14 residues in the CDR3. The V gene end was trimmed by 4 bases and the J gene end by 6 bases; junction bases not matched to a gene: 5. CDR3 coding DNA: TGTGCCAGCAGCCGCGCAGGGGGCGTTCAGCCCCAGCATTTT. This codes for CASSRAGGVQPQHF.

The chain combines TRBV6-5 with TRBJ1-4; a possible D gene is TRBD1 (6 bases). Germline loops: CDR1 MNHEY, CDR2 SVGAGI. V was pared by 5 bases and J by 7 bases, with 17 bases between. The CDR3 length is 15 residues. The DNA of the CDR3 is TGTGCCAGCAGTATTACAGGGACCCAAGGTGAAAAACTGTTTTTT. This encodes CASSITGTQGEKLFF.

V usage is TRBV4-3 and J usage is TRBJ1-2; 7 nucleotides match TRBD1. Germline values: CDR1 LGHNA, CDR2 YSLEER. J was trimmed by 7 bases and V by 1 base; bases with no gene match: 9. CDR3 size: 15 residues. The CDR3 sequence: CASSQAAGRGTGYTF. CDR3 in DNA: TGCGCCAGCAGCCAAGCGGCGGGCAGGGGGACTGGCTACACCTTC.

The J gene is TRBJ2-7, the V gene TRBV4-3; 11 bases map to TRBD2. Germline CDR1 and CDR2: LGHNA and YSLEER. V was clipped by 0 bases and J by 2 bases; unmatched bases: 6. CDR3 length: 17 residues. CDR3 in amino acids: CASSQEHLAGGPYEQYF. CDR3 nucleotides: TGCGCCAGCAGCCAAGAGCATCTAGCGGGGGGCCCCTACGAGCAGTACTTC.

CDR3 residues: CSVGGTGGYNEQYF. The CDR3 nucleotides are TGCAGCGTCGGAGGGACAGGGGGATATAACGAGCAGTACTTC. V is TRBV29-1 and J is TRBJ2-7, with 11 bases aligning to TRBD1. The CDR3 loop spans 14 amino acids. V was pared by 6 bases and J by 5 bases, with 9 bases of the junction left unmatched. The germline V gene has CDR1 SQVTM and CDR2 ANQGSEA.

The chain has TRBV3-1 (or the pseudogene TRBV3-2) and TRBJ2-3; D not resolved. This CDR3 is built from 12 residues. From germline, CDR1 is LGHDT and CDR2 YNNKEL (reference sequence). The V end was cut by 0 bases, the J end by 3 bases, with 1 base between. CDR3 region: CASSQDTDTQYF. In nucleotides, the CDR3 is TGTGCCAGCAGCCAAGATACAGATACGCAGTATTTT.

The V and J genes are TRBV5-4 and TRBJ1-4, with 9 nucleotides matching TRBD1. The V segment lost 4 bases and the J segment 7 bases; nucleotides outside the gene matches: 8. The length of the CDR3 is 15 residues. CDR1 and CDR2 (germline): SGHNT, YYREEE (reference sequence). CDR3 amino acids: CASSPTGGQGEKLFF. The CDR3 bases are TGTGCCAGCAGCCCAACCGGGGGACAGGGTGAAAAACTGTTTTTT.

This chain connects TRBV6-5 to TRBJ2-5, with a possible D match to TRBD2 (5 bases). Germline values: CDR1 MNHEY, CDR2 SVGAGI. V lost 2 bases and J 1 base, leaving 8 bases between the germline ends. This CDR3 spans 14 amino acids. CDR3 nucleotides: TGTGCCAGCAGTTACACCCTAGCCCAAGAGACCCAGTACTTC. Translated: CASSYTLAQETQYF.

The rearrangement uses TRBV6-2 or TRBV6-3 and TRBJ1-6; D unclear. V shed 5 bases and J shed 5 bases, with 7 bases lying between them. Germline V lookup: CDR1 MNHEY, CDR2 SVGEGT. This CDR3 is built from 13 residues. In nucleotides, the CDR3 is TGTGCCAGCAGTGTTGACCATAATTCACCCCTCCACTTT. Translated, it gives CASSVDHNSPLHF.

The genes are TRBV19 and TRBJ1-4; 7 bases align to TRBD1. The CDR3 totals 16 residues. The J segment lost 4 bases and the V segment lost 5 bases, leaving 10 bases of the junction unmatched. Germline V gives CDR1 LNHDA, CDR2 SQIVND (reference sequence). The CDR3 loop reads CASSLFSGTDNEKLFF. CDR3 DNA sequence: TGTGCCAGTAGTCTCTTCTCCGGGACAGATAATGAAAAACTGTTTTTT.

V gene TRBV6-5 combines with J gene TRBJ2-5; 7 bases are shared with TRBD2. Trimming cost V 6 bases and J 2 bases; bases outside gene matches: 6. CDR3 length: 14 amino acids. CDR1 is MNHEY and CDR2 is SVGAGI in the germline V gene. In DNA form, the CDR3 reads TGTGCCAGCAGAATGGGACTAAAACAAGAGACCCAGTACTTC. Its protein product is CASRMGLKQETQYF.

The V gene is TRBV3-1 (or the pseudogene TRBV3-2), the J gene TRBJ1-1; D is undetermined. V shed 1 base and J shed 5 bases, with 14 bases lying between them. The length of the CDR3 is 15 residues. In germline, CDR1 is LGHDT, CDR2 YNNKEL (reference sequence). CDR3 protein: CASSQASSLRTEAFF. The CDR3 region has the DNA TGTGCCAGCAGCCAAGCTTCCAGCCTTAGAACTGAAGCTTTCTTT.

The chain joins TRBV7-9 to TRBJ2-7; 8 bases are shared with TRBD1. From germline, CDR1 is SEHNR and CDR2 FQNEAQ (reference sequence). V dropped 5 bases and J dropped 0; count of bases not matched to a gene: 9. There are 16 residues in the CDR3. The CDR3 loop reads CASSRYRDRHSYEQYF. In DNA form, the CDR3 reads TGTGCCAGCAGCAGATACCGGGACAGGCACTCCTACGAGCAGTACTTC.

This clone has just a few counts. The gene calls are TRBV28 and TRBJ1-4; no clear D gene. The germline CDR1 and CDR2 sequences are MDHEN and SYDVKM. The CDR3 covers 15 residues. Trimming shortened V by 5 bases and J by 0 bases, and 10 bases separated the two germline ends. The chain's CDR3 is CASSRALATNEKLFF. The CDR3 coding sequence is TGTGCCAGCAGTAGGGCCCTCGCAACTAATGAAAAACTGTTTTTT.

The genes are TRBV7-9 and TRBJ2-6, with 7 bases fitting TRBD1. Germline trimming cut 5 bases from V and 2 bases from J; bases unmatched to any gene: 3. The CDR3 is 15 amino acids. Germline-derived CDR1 and CDR2 are SEHNR and FQNEAQ (reference sequence). The CDR3 sequence: CASSRTGAGANVLTF. Written as DNA, the CDR3 is TGTGCCAGCAGCCGAACAGGGGCTGGGGCCAACGTCCTGACTTTC.

The chain uses TRBV29-1 and TRBJ2-1; 7 nucleotides match TRBD2. Germline CDR1 is SQVTM and CDR2 is ANQGSEA. The V segment lost 4 bases and the J segment 2 bases; nucleotides outside the gene matches: 5. The CDR3 consists of 14 residues. The DNA for the CDR3 is TGCAGCGTTGGGAGGGCGGGGGCCTACAATGAGCAGTTCTTC. Its translation is CSVGRAGAYNEQFF.

The V and J genes are TRBV10-2 and TRBJ1-5, with D hard to call. The CDR3 has 14 residues. Trimming shortened V by 4 bases and J by 2 bases, and 9 bases separated the two germline ends. Germline V gene lookup returns CDR1 WSHSY and CDR2 SAAADI. CDR3 sequence: CASSVLGGNQPQHF. The CDR3 DNA reads TGCGCCAGCAGTGTTCTGGGAGGCAATCAGCCCCAGCATTTT.